These T cell receptor beta chains were read from a single sample in a study of graft-versus-host responses after intestinal transplantation. The protocol was immunoSEQ multiplex PCR, while the TCRdb copy is restricted to in-frame clones and leaves out a portion. Of about 20,000 clones listed, 86% are singletons. The sequences come from PBMCs, collected approximately 230 days after intestinal transplant. These receptors all stem from a human patient who received an intestinal transplant, so some T cells may come from the graft donor. The CDR3 runs from the conserved cysteine through the conserved F or W. A D gene is named only where the DNA matches it firmly. Not every row has a clone size; where given, it reads once, few, many or a size class.

d_call,v_call,clone_size,j_call,cdr3_aa,cdr3_nt
TRBD1,TRBV12-5,.,TRBJ1-5,CASGFDRGYQPQHF,TGTGCTAGTGGTTTCGACAGGGGGTATCAGCCCCAGCATTTT
.,TRBV5-1,.,TRBJ2-2,CASEDKLNTGELFF,TGCGCCAGCGAGGACAAGCTTAACACCGGGGAGCTGTTTTTT
.,TRBV9,.,TRBJ2-5,CASSVGAGDLQETQYF,TGTGCCAGCAGCGTAGGGGCAGGGGATTTACAAGAGACCCAGTACTTC
.,TRBV29-1,.,TRBJ2-3,CSVVGGSTDTQYF,TGCAGCGTTGTCGGGGGTAGCACAGATACGCAGTATTTT
TRBD1,TRBV6-1,.,TRBJ2-7,CASSDRTGTGYEQYF,TGTGCCAGCAGTGACAGAACAGGGACAGGCTACGAGCAGTACTTC
TRBD1,TRBV4-1,.,TRBJ1-5,CASSQGVPGQGYSNQPQHF,TGCGCCAGCAGCCAGGGGGTTCCGGGACAGGGTTATAGCAATCAGCCCCAGCATTTT
.,TRBV18,.,TRBJ1-5,CASSPTDQPQHF,TGTGCCAGCTCACCGACAGATCAGCCCCAGCATTTT
.,TRBV6-1,.,TRBJ1-6,CASIGGYNSPLHF,TGTGCCAGCATCGGGGGCTATAATTCACCCCTCCACTTT
TRBD1,TRBV11-2,few,TRBJ1-2,CASSEAGTGVEGYTF,TGTGCCAGCAGCGAAGCCGGGACAGGGGTGGAGGGCTACACCTTC
.,TRBV7-9,.,TRBJ2-6,CASSALDLSGANVLTF,TGTGCCAGCAGCGCCTTAGATCTCTCTGGGGCCAACGTCCTGACTTTC
.,TRBV2,.,TRBJ2-5,CASMSWGTQYF,TGTGCCAGCATGTCGTGGGGGACCCAGTACTTC
.,TRBV5-6,.,TRBJ1-2,CASSVEATAIYGYTF,TGTGCCAGCAGCGTAGAAGCGACCGCTATCTATGGCTACACCTTC
.,TRBV20-1,.,TRBJ2-3,CSAKEGSTQYF,TGCAGTGCTAAGGAAGGTAGTACGCAGTATTTT
TRBD1,TRBV11-2,.,TRBJ2-2,CASSLAGQGAGELFF,TGTGCCAGCAGCCTAGCGGGACAGGGGGCTGGGGAGCTGTTTTTT
.,TRBV4-1,.,TRBJ1-1,CASSQERQALNTEAFF,TGCGCCAGCAGCCAAGAGAGGCAGGCCTTGAACACTGAAGCTTTCTTT
TRBD2,TRBV4-1,.,TRBJ2-2,CASSLHPLGGGNTGELFF,TGCGCCAGCAGCCTGCATCCTCTTGGCGGGGGAAACACCGGGGAGCTGTTTTTT
TRBD2,TRBV30,.,TRBJ2-3,CAWSIGLAGGTGDTQYF,TGTGCCTGGAGTATAGGACTAGCGGGGGGGACCGGCGATACGCAGTATTTT
TRBD1,TRBV4-1,.,TRBJ1-1,CASSPGGGLTEAFF,TGCGCCAGCAGCCCCGGAGGGGGCCTCACTGAAGCTTTCTTT
.,TRBV9,.,TRBJ2-1,CASSVEGNEQFF,TGTGCCAGCAGCGTGGAAGGGAATGAGCAGTTCTTC
.,TRBV27,.,TRBJ1-4,CASRRGATNEKLFF,TGTGCCAGCAGGAGGGGAGCAACTAATGAAAAACTGTTTTTT
.,TRBV5-1,.,TRBJ1-2,CASSLGGASYGYTF,TGCGCCAGCAGCTTGGGTGGGGCTTCCTATGGCTACACCTTC
.,TRBV14,.,TRBJ2-5,CASSQDWAGDLRETQYF,TGTGCCAGCAGCCAAGATTGGGCAGGGGACCTAAGAGAGACCCAGTACTTC
.,TRBV2,.,TRBJ2-2,CASTYSDGELFF,TGTGCCAGCACTTATTCCGACGGGGAGCTGTTTTTT
.,TRBV15,.,TRBJ2-3,CATSSDLGADTQYF,TGTGCCACCAGCAGTGACCTAGGGGCAGATACGCAGTATTTT
TRBD1,TRBV23-1,few,TRBJ1-6,CASSQSRNRGGAKNSPLHF,TGCGCCAGCAGTCAATCGAGAAACAGGGGGGGCGCGAAGAATTCACCCCTCCACTTT
.,TRBV9,.,TRBJ2-2,CASSVSQSNTGELFF,TGTGCCAGCAGCGTTTCACAGTCGAACACCGGGGAGCTGTTTTTT
.,TRBV6-4,few,TRBJ2-2,CASSPSNTGELFF,TGTGCCAGCAGCCCCTCTAACACCGGGGAGCTGTTTTTT